The rows below give T cell receptor beta chains drawn from one sample of a study of blood T cell repertoires in COVID-19. Assay used: immunoSEQ multiplex PCR; TCRdb lists only in-frame clones, some missing. The data contain hundreds of thousands of clones, around 83% of them singletons. The sample was PBMCs or T cells enriched from blood (not recorded which). The receptors originated from a woman aged 40 to 49 who had recovered from COVID-19. CDR3s include the opening cysteine and the closing phenylalanine or tryptophan. The D gene is left open where the match is weak. Size is omitted from some rows. Given values are once, few, many or a class for expanded clones.

J	size	length	V	D	DNA	CDR3
TRBJ2-1	NA	14	TRBV19	NA	TGTGCCAGTACCGCCGGGAGATCCTACAATGAGCAGTTCTTC	CASTAGRSYNEQFF
TRBJ1-1	NA	13	TRBV12-3/TRBV12-4	NA	TGTGCCAGCAGGCTGACAGAGAACACTGAAGCTTTCTTT	CASRLTENTEAFF
TRBJ2-4	few	12	TRBV2	NA	TGTGCCAGCTTAATCCAGGTCGGCATTCAGTACTTC	CASLIQVGIQYF
TRBJ1-2	NA	15	TRBV5-1	TRBD1	TGCGCCAGCAGCCCAGGACAGGGTATGGACTATGGCTACACCTTC	CASSPGQGMDYGYTF
TRBJ2-5	few	14	TRBV5-1	NA	TGCGCCAGCAGCACCCTAGATAGACAAGAGACCCAGTACTTC	CASSTLDRQETQYF
TRBJ1-1	NA	13	TRBV7-2	NA	TGTGCCAGCAGCTGGGAGGGAGGACCTGAAGCTTTCTTT	CASSWEGGPEAFF
TRBJ1-5	once	12	TRBV6-5	NA	TGTGCCGACTACGGAGGCAATCAGCCCCAGCATTTT	CADYGGNQPQHF
TRBJ1-5	NA	14	TRBV7-9	NA	TGTGCCAGCAGCTTAGAAGGGTGGGGCCAGCCCCAGCATTTT	CASSLEGWGQPQHF
TRBJ2-2	NA	17	TRBV7-6	NA	TGTGCCAGCAGCTTAGTTGCTCTAGGGGTTATCGCCGGGGAGCTGTTTTTT	CASSLVALGVIAGELFF
TRBJ2-4	NA	17	TRBV7-2	NA	TGTGCCAGCAGCTCCAAGACAGGAACCCTAGCCAAAAACATTCAGTACTTC	CASSSKTGTLAKNIQYF
TRBJ2-5	NA	17	TRBV5-1	TRBD2	TGCGCCAGCAGCTCGTCGGGACTAGCGGGAGCGGGAGCGACCCAGTACTTC	CASSSSGLAGAGATQYF
TRBJ2-1	NA	15	TRBV28	NA	TGTGCCAGCACCGTTGGGGACACCTACTACAATGAGCAGTTCTTC	CASTVGDTYYNEQFF
TRBJ1-6	NA	15	TRBV7-2	NA	TGTGCCAGCAGCTTCGTTCCGGGGAGCAGTTCACCCCTCCACTTT	CASSFVPGSSSPLHF
TRBJ2-7	NA	17	TRBV4-1	TRBD1	TGCGCCAGCAGCCACCTACTGGGGACAGGGAGAATAGGGGAGCAGTACTTC	CASSHLLGTGRIGEQYF
TRBJ2-7	NA	15	TRBV27	TRBD2	TGTGCCAGCAGTTCCCGGCGGGGGAGAGGCTACGAGCAGTACTTC	CASSSRRGRGYEQYF
TRBJ1-2	NA	15	TRBV28	NA	TGTGCCAGCAGTTTATCGCCTCGAGATAACTATGGCTACACCTTC	CASSLSPRDNYGYTF
TRBJ2-1	NA	17	TRBV21-1	NA	TGTGCCAGCAGCAAAGGCGAGCGGGAGGGCCGACACAATGAGCAGTTCTTC	CASSKGEREGRHNEQFF
TRBJ2-1	NA	14	TRBV10-1	NA	TGCGCCAGCAGTGAGTCCGGAGGGAACAATGAGCAGTTCTTC	CASSESGGNNEQFF
TRBJ1-6	few	15	TRBV4-3	TRBD1	TGCGCCAGCAGCCAACAGGGGGCAGGCAATTCACCCCTCCACTTT	CASSQQGAGNSPLHF
TRBJ2-1	NA	14	TRBV5-6	TRBD2	TGTGCCAGCAGCCTTAAGGGAACTAGCGGGAGGAGGTTCTTC	CASSLKGTSGRRFF
TRBJ2-7	NA	12	TRBV29-1	NA	TGCAGCGTCGCAGGGGACTCCTACGAGCAGTACTTC	CSVAGDSYEQYF
TRBJ1-2	NA	13	TRBV11-2	NA	TGTGCCAGCAGCAAAGGGGGAGTCGGGCCGGACACCTTC	CASSKGGVGPDTF
TRBJ1-1	NA	14	TRBV9	TRBD1	TGTGCCAGCAGCGTAGGACAGGGTCGGACTGAAGCTTTCTTT	CASSVGQGRTEAFF
TRBJ1-1	NA	15	TRBV18	NA	TGTGCCAGCTCACCACCTTCCTACTGGAACACTGAAGCTTTCTTT	CASSPPSYWNTEAFF
TRBJ2-3	NA	15	TRBV3-1/TRBV3-2	TRBD2	TGTGCCAGCAGCCCCTGGACTAGCGGGAGGTCTACGCAGTATTTT	CASSPWTSGRSTQYF
TRBJ1-2	NA	18	TRBV12-5	NA	TGTGCTAGTGGTTTGGTACTAATACAGGGAAACCAAAACTATGGCTACACCTTC	CASGLVLIQGNQNYGYTF
TRBJ2-1	few	14	TRBV3-1/TRBV3-2	NA	TGTGCCAGCAGCCAAGGGGGCGCTGGCCGGAGGGAGTTCTTC	CASSQGGAGRREFF
TRBJ2-2	few	15	TRBV24-1	NA	TGTGCCACCAGTGGCGCTGATTCGAACACCGGGGAGCTGTTTTTT	CATSGADSNTGELFF
TRBJ2-4	NA	16	TRBV28	NA	TGTGCCAGCAGTAGAGACAGGGGAGGGGGCGAAAACATTCAGTACTTC	CASSRDRGGGENIQYF
TRBJ2-7	NA	14	TRBV5-4	NA	TGTGCCAGCAGCTCTTTCCGAGAGCCCTACGAGCAGTACTTC	CASSSFREPYEQYF
TRBJ1-1	NA	13	TRBV20-1	NA	TGCAGTGCTAGTATCACTGAGAGCACTGAAGCTTTCTTT	CSASITESTEAFF
TRBJ1-4	NA	14	TRBV6-1	NA	TGTGCCAGCAGTGAAGGGGGGCGAGGTGAAAAACTGTTTTTT	CASSEGGRGEKLFF
TRBJ2-1	NA	15	TRBV7-3	TRBD2	TGTGCCAGCAGCTTTGTAGCGGGACGGTACAATGAGCAGTTCTTC	CASSFVAGRYNEQFF
TRBJ1-2	NA	17	TRBV7-8	TRBD1	TGTGCCAGCAGCTTAAGCGGACAGGCCGGAGCAGGAAGGGGCTACACCTTC	CASSLSGQAGAGRGYTF
TRBJ1-3	few	13	TRBV28	NA	TGTGCCAGCAGCTGGGGGGCTGGAAACACCATATATTTT	CASSWGAGNTIYF
TRBJ2-1	NA	17	TRBV11-3	TRBD1	TGTGCCAGCAGCTTAGGCGGCCGGGGACAGGGTAGAAATGAGCAGTTCTTC	CASSLGGRGQGRNEQFF
TRBJ2-2	NA	19	TRBV30	TRBD1	TGTGCCTGGAGTGCCGCGGGACAGGGGGCCCTCGCGGGCACCGGGGAGCTGTTTTTT	CAWSAAGQGALAGTGELFF
TRBJ1-3	NA	14	TRBV28	NA	TGTGCCAGCAGTTTATGGGACATTGGAAACACCATATATTTT	CASSLWDIGNTIYF
TRBJ1-1	NA	19	TRBV28	NA	TGTGCCAGCAGTCTACGCCTGATCGGCCGGGGGTCGGGGAACACTGAAGCTTTCTTT	CASSLRLIGRGSGNTEAFF
TRBJ2-6	NA	16	TRBV27	NA	TGTGCCAGCAAGCGGGCGGGCCGGGCTGGGGCCAACGTCCTGACTTTC	CASKRAGRAGANVLTF
TRBJ1-1	once	13	TRBV7-3	NA	TGTGCCAGCAGCTATACCACAGGGACTGAAGCTTTCTTT	CASSYTTGTEAFF
TRBJ2-7	NA	13	TRBV25-1	NA	TGTGCCAGTACTCGGGACACCGGGTACGAGCAGTACTTC	CASTRDTGYEQYF
TRBJ1-2	NA	13	TRBV19	TRBD1	TGTGCCAGTAGTGTAGACAGGGGGATTGGCTACACCTTC	CASSVDRGIGYTF
TRBJ1-1	once	11	TRBV30	NA	TGTGCCTGGAGTACCACAGGGGAAGCTTTCTTT	CAWSTTGEAFF
TRBJ2-3	few	14	TRBV5-1	NA	TGCGCCAGCAGCTTCTCAGTCAGGGCAAATACGCAGTATTTT	CASSFSVRANTQYF
TRBJ1-3	NA	14	TRBV5-1	NA	TGCGCCAGCAGCTTGGGGACTTCTGGAAACACCATATATTTT	CASSLGTSGNTIYF
TRBJ2-1	NA	16	TRBV3-1/TRBV3-2	NA	TGTGCCAGCAGCCGTAAACTTAGCGGTAATTACAATGAGCAGTTCTTC	CASSRKLSGNYNEQFF
TRBJ1-2	NA	13	TRBV5-5	NA	TGTGCCAGCAGCTTGGCCCTAAACCGAGGCTACACCTTC	CASSLALNRGYTF
TRBJ2-5	NA	13	TRBV12-3/TRBV12-4	NA	TGTGCCAGCAGTTTACGGGACGGGGGGACCCAGTACTTC	CASSLRDGGTQYF
TRBJ2-5	NA	13	TRBV10-3	TRBD1	TGTGCCATCAGTGCAGGACAGGGAGAGACCCAGTACTTC	CAISAGQGETQYF